Listed below are T cell receptor beta chains from one sample, sequenced in a study of Tregs in tolerant kidney transplant recipients. The method was immunoSEQ multiplex PCR; TCRdb's version includes in-frame clones alone and lacks a portion of them. The sample has roughly 69,000 clones, roughly 98% seen once; the top ten hold around 0.34%. The sequencing here drew on Tregs from blood, taken before the transplant. These receptors were obtained from a human donor who received a combined kidney and bone marrow transplant. Both conserved end residues are part of each CDR3. A D gene is named only where the DNA matches it firmly. The size entry is marked missing in some rows and otherwise reads once, few, many or a size class.

d_call	v_call	clone_size	j_call	cdr3_nt	cdr3_aa
-	TRBV6-6	-	TRBJ2-7	TGTGCCAGCAGTGGCGGCTACGAGCAGTACTTC	CASSGGYEQYF
-	TRBV27	few	TRBJ1-1	TGTGCCAGCAGTTTATGGGGGCAGACTGAAGCTTTCTTT	CASSLWGQTEAFF
-	TRBV10-3	once	TRBJ1-3	TGTGCCATCAGTGAATTTAGTGGAAACACCATATATTTT	CAISEFSGNTIYF
TRBD1	TRBV2	-	TRBJ1-5	TGTGCCAGCAGATCGGGACAGTATAGCAATCAGCCCCAGCATTTT	CASRSGQYSNQPQHF
TRBD2	TRBV6-1	-	TRBJ2-7	TGTGCCAGCAGTGAACTTTCAGCGGGGGGGCACGAGCAGTACTTC	CASSELSAGGHEQYF
TRBD2	TRBV9	-	TRBJ2-1	TGTGCCAGCAGCCCCGAGGGAGGGCGGAAGTTCTTC	CASSPEGGRKFF
TRBD2	TRBV9	-	TRBJ2-1	TGTGCCAGCAGCGTAGCTCTGACTAGCGGGACCTTTAGCTCCTACAATGAGCAGTTCTTC	CASSVALTSGTFSSYNEQFF
-	TRBV19	-	TRBJ1-1	TGTGCCAGTAGTGTAAACAGGGACACTGAAGCTTTCTTT	CASSVNRDTEAFF
-	TRBV11-2	-	TRBJ2-7	TGTGCCAGCAGCCCGACTCGAAACGAGCAGTACTTC	CASSPTRNEQYF
-	TRBV27	-	TRBJ1-2	TGTGCCAGCAAGGGGACCGGGACTGCTTATGGCTACACCTTC	CASKGTGTAYGYTF
TRBD1	TRBV18	-	TRBJ1-2	TGTGCCAGCTCACCACCGGGGCAGGGGGCGAGCTACACCTTC	CASSPPGQGASYTF
-	TRBV5-6	-	TRBJ2-2	TGTGCCAGCAGCTCGCCCGGGGCGAACACCGGGGAGCTGTTTTTT	CASSSPGANTGELFF
TRBD2	TRBV5-4	-	TRBJ2-3	TGTGCCAGCAGCCGAATTTTAGCGGGGGGGCCTTTAGATACGCAGTATTTT	CASSRILAGGPLDTQYF
-	TRBV19	-	TRBJ2-1	TGTGCCAGCAGATACGGGTCCTCCGATAACAATGAGCAGTTCTTC	CASRYGSSDNNEQFF
-	TRBV7-2	-	TRBJ2-7	TGTGCCACCCGGTCGGCAGGGCACTACGAGCAGTACTTC	CATRSAGHYEQYF
TRBD2	TRBV5-5	-	TRBJ2-2	TGTGCCAGCAGCTTGTCGCTAGCGGGATGGGGCGGGGAGCTGTTTTTT	CASSLSLAGWGGELFF
TRBD2	TRBV7-8	-	TRBJ2-1	TGTGCCAGCAGCTTAGGAACCCTAGCGGGAGGTTACAATGAGCAGTTCTTC	CASSLGTLAGGYNEQFF
TRBD2	TRBV11-2	-	TRBJ2-1	TGTGCCAGCAGCCTCGGGGGGAGCTCCTACAATGAGCAGTTCTTC	CASSLGGSSYNEQFF
-	TRBV5-1	-	TRBJ1-3	TGCGCCAGCAAGGGAGACGGTTTCTCTGGAAACACCATATATTTT	CASKGDGFSGNTIYF
-	TRBV7-8	-	TRBJ2-4	TGTGCCAGCAGTTCTGACTGGCGGGGAGGCAAAAACATTCAGTACTTC	CASSSDWRGGKNIQYF
TRBD1	TRBV2	-	TRBJ1-6	TGTGCCAGCAGCGCTGGGACAGGGGGCCGTTCACCCCTCCACTTT	CASSAGTGGRSPLHF
-	TRBV5-6	-	TRBJ1-1	TGTGCCAGCAGCTTGAACAGGGAAGCTTTCTTT	CASSLNREAFF
-	TRBV4-1	-	TRBJ1-4	TGCGCCAGCAGCCAGACCGGGACATCGCCTAATGAAAAACTGTTTTTT	CASSQTGTSPNEKLFF
-	TRBV9	-	TRBJ2-3	TGTGCCAGCAGCGTCGACTTCAGCGGTGGGGCAGATACGCAGTATTTT	CASSVDFSGGADTQYF
TRBD1	TRBV5-4	-	TRBJ2-5	TGTGCCAGCAGCACGGGACAGGTGGAGACCCAGTACTTC	CASSTGQVETQYF
-	TRBV5-6	-	TRBJ2-1	TGTGCCAGCAGCTGGGAGGGGGTAGAGCAGTTCTTC	CASSWEGVEQFF
TRBD1	TRBV2	-	TRBJ1-4	TGTGCCAGCAGGCACCCGGGACAGACAAATGAAAAACTGTTTTTT	CASRHPGQTNEKLFF
-	TRBV5-1	-	TRBJ1-5	TGCGCCAGCAGCTTGGGGGACAAGGATCAGCCCCAGCATTTT	CASSLGDKDQPQHF
-	TRBV4-3	-	TRBJ1-1	TGCGCCAGCAGCCAAGATGGGCACGGAGCTTTCTTT	CASSQDGHGAFF
-	TRBV25-1	-	TRBJ1-5	TGTGCCAGCAGTGAGCAGGGGCCAAATCAGCCCCAGCATTTT	CASSEQGPNQPQHF
TRBD1	TRBV9	-	TRBJ1-5	TGTGCCAGCAGCGCAACAGGGGGAAATCAGCCCCAGCATTTT	CASSATGGNQPQHF
TRBD2	TRBV27	-	TRBJ2-3	TGTGCCAGCAGTCGGCTAGCGGGGGGGCCGGATACGCAGTATTTT	CASSRLAGGPDTQYF
TRBD1	TRBV4-3	-	TRBJ2-3	TGCGCCAGCAGCCAAGAAGGACAGGCCACAGATACGCAGTATTTT	CASSQEGQATDTQYF
-	TRBV7-9	once	TRBJ1-4	TGTGCCAGCAGCTCAGCCAAAAAACTGTTTTTT	CASSSAKKLFF
TRBD2	TRBV11-3	-	TRBJ2-1	TGTGCCAGTAGCGGGAGCTCCTACAATGAGCAGTTCTTC	CASSGSSYNEQFF
-	TRBV19	-	TRBJ1-6	TGTGCCAGTAGTACCAGGGGACTAGCTGATTCACCCCTCCACTTT	CASSTRGLADSPLHF
TRBD2	TRBV5-4	-	TRBJ2-3	TGTGCCAGCAGCCAAACTAGCGGGGGCACAGATACGCAGTATTTT	CASSQTSGGTDTQYF
-	TRBV5-1	-	TRBJ2-3	TGCGCCAGCAGCCCGGGTGGGGGGGCGATGGGCACAGATACGCAGTATTTT	CASSPGGGAMGTDTQYF